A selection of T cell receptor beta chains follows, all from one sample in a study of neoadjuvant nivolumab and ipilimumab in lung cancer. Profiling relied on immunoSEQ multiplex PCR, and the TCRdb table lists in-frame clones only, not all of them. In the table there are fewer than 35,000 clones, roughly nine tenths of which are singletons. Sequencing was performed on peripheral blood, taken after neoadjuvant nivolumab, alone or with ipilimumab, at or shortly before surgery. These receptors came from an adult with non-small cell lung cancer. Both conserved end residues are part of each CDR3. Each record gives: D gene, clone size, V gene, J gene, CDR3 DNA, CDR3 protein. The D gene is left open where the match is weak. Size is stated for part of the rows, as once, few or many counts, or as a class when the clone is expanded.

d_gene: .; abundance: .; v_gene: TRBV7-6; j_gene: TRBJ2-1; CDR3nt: TGTGCCAGCAGCCCTCGTCCGACCTACAATGAGCAGTTCTTC; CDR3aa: CASSPRPTYNEQFF
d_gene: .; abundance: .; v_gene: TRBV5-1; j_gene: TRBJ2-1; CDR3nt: TGCGCCAGCAGCTTGGACAATTCCTACAATGAGCAGTTCTTC; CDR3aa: CASSLDNSYNEQFF
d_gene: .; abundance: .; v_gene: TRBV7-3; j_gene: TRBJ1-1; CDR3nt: TGTGCCAGCAGCTCAAATCCGAACACTGAAGCTTTCTTT; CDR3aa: CASSSNPNTEAFF
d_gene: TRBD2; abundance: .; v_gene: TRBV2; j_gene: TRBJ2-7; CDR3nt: TGTGCCAGCACGGGCGGGAGAGGGTCCTACGAGCAGTACTTC; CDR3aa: CASTGGRGSYEQYF
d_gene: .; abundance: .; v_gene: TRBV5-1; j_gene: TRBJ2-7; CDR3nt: TGCGCCAGCAGCTTGGACGAAGGTGGGAAGTACTTC; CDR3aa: CASSLDEGGKYF
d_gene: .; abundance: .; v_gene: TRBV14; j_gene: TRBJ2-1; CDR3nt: TGTGCCAGCAGCCAAGGAGTAGCGGTGAGATACAATGAGCAGTTCTTC; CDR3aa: CASSQGVAVRYNEQFF
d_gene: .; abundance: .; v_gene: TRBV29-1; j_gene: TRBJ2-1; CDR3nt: TGCAGCGCCCCAGGAGGGCTAGCAGGTTATGAGCAGTTCTTC; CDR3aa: CSAPGGLAGYEQFF
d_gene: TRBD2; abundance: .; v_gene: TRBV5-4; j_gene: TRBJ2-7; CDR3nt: TGTGCCAGCAGCCCGAGGACTAGCGGGGTATACTACGAGCAGTACTTC; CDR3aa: CASSPRTSGVYYEQYF
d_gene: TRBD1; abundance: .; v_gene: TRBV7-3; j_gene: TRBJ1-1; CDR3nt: TGTGCCAGCAGCCTCGGGACAGGGGGCGTAAATACTGAAGCTTTCTTT; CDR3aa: CASSLGTGGVNTEAFF
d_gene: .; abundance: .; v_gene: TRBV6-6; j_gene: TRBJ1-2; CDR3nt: TGTGCCAGCAGTTACGGGGCGGATGGCTACACCTTC; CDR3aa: CASSYGADGYTF
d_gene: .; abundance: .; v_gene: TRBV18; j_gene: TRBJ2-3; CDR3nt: TGTGCCAGCTCCCAAGATAAAATAGATACGCAGTATTTT; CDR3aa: CASSQDKIDTQYF
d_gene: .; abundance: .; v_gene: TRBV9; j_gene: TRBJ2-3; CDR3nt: TGTGCCAGCAGCGGTCCGTTGGCGGCCTTAAGCACAGATACGCAGTATTTT; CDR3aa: CASSGPLAALSTDTQYF
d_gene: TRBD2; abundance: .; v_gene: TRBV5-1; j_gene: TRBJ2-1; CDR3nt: TGCGCCAGCAGCTTGAGAGGACTAGCGGGAGCCGATGAGCAGTTCTTC; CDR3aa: CASSLRGLAGADEQFF
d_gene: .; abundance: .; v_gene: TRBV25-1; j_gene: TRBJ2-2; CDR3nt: TGTGCCAGCAGTGAAACAGTCGGGGAGCTGTTTTTT; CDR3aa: CASSETVGELFF
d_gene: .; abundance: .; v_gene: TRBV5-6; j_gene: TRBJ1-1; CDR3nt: TGTGCCAGCAGCTTGTTAGGGATGAACACTGAAGCTTTCTTT; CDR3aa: CASSLLGMNTEAFF
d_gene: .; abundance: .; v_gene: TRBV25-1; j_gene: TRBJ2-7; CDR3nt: TGTGCCAGCAGCGGGCCGGTCGAGCAGTACTTC; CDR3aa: CASSGPVEQYF
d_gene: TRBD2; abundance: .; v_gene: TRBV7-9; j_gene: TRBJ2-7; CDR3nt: TGTGCCAGCAGCTTAGTGGCGGGAGGCTCCTACGAGCAGTACTTC; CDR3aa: CASSLVAGGSYEQYF
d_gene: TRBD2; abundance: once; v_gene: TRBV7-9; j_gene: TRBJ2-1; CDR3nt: TGTGCCAGCAGCCTGGGACAGAAAGCGGGAGGGCCCGACAATGAGCAGTTCTTC; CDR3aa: CASSLGQKAGGPDNEQFF
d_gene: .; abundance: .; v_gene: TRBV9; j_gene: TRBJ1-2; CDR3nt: TGTGCCAGCAGCGTAGCCTCAAACTATGGCTACACCTTC; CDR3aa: CASSVASNYGYTF